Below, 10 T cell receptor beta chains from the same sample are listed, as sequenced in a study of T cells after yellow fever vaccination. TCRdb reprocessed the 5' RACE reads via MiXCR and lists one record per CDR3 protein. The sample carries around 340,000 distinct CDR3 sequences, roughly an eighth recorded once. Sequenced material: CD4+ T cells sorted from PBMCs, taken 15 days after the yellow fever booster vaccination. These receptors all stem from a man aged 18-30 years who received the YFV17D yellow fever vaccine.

The CDR3 DNA is TGTGCCAGTAGCGGGACAGGGGTGATGAACACTGAAGCTTTCTTT. The encoded protein is CASSGTGVMNTEAFF. This chain connects TRBV19 to TRBJ1-1, with 10 nucleotides matching TRBD1. The CDR3 spans 15 residues. V shed 6 bases, J shed 0 bases, and the junction held 4 bases outside the gene matches. Germline CDR1 is LNHDA and CDR2 is SQIVND (reference sequence).

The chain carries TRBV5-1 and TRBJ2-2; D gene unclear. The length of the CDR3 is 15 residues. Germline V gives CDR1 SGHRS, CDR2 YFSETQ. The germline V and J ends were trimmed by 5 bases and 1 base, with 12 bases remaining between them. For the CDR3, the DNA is TGCGCCAGCAGACTCCGGGCCGTGAACACCGGGGAGCTGTTTTTT. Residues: CASRLRAVNTGELFF.

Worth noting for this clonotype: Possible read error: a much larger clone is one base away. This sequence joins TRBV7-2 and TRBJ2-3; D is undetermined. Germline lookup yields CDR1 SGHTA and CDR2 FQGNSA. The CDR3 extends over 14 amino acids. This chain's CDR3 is CASSLVVSTDTRYF. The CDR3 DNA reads TGTGCCAGCAGCTTAGTAGTCAGCACAGATACGCGGTATTTT.

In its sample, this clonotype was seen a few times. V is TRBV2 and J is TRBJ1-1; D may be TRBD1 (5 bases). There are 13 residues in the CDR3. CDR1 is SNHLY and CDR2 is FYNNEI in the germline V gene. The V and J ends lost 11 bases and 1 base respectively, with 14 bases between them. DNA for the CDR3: TGTGCCGACCGTGGGACGTGGAACACTGAAGCTTTCTTT. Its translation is CADRGTWNTEAFF.

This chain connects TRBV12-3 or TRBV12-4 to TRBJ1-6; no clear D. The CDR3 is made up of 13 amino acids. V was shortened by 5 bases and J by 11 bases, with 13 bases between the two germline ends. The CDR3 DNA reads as TGTGCCAGCAGTCGTACCCCCGGTCCACCCCTCCACTTT. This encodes CASSRTPGPPLHF.

The CDR3 protein is CASSPRRDREAFF. As DNA, the CDR3 is TGTGCCAGCAGTCCGAGAAGAGACAGGGAAGCTTTCTTT. J is TRBJ1-1 and V is TRBV12-3 or TRBV12-4; tentative D call: TRBD1 (6 bases). V was cut by 5 bases and J by 8 bases, with 15 bases left in between. The CDR3 runs 13 residues.

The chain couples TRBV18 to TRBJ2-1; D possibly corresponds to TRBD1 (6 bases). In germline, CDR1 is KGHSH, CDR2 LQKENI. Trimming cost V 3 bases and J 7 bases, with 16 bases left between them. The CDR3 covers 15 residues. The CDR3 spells CASSPPTGPGNEQFF. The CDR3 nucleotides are TGTGCCAGCTCACCTCCAACAGGGCCCGGAAATGAGCAGTTCTTC.

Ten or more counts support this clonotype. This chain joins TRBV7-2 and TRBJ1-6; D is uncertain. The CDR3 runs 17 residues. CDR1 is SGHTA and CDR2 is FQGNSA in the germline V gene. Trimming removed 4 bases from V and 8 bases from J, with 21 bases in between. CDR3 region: CASSSVPAGSGDSPLHF. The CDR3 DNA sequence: TGTGCCAGCAGCTCAGTCCCGGCCGGGTCCGGCGATTCACCCCTCCACTTT.

Here the CDR3 reads CASWDWGKVSPLHF. The CDR3 nucleotides are TGTGCCAGCTGGGATTGGGGGAAGGTTTCACCCCTCCACTTT. V and J are TRBV28 and TRBJ1-6; possible D gene TRBD1, 5 bases. Germline CDR1 is MDHEN and CDR2 is SYDVKM. The V end was cut by 8 bases, the J end by 9 bases, with 17 bases between. The CDR3 covers 14 residues.

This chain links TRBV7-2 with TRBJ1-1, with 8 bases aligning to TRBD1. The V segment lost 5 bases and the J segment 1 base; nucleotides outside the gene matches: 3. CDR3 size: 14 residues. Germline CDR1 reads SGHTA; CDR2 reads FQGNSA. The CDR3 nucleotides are TGTGCCAGCAGCGTGACAGGGGCGAACACTGAAGCTTTCTTT. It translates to CASSVTGANTEAFF.